This T cell receptor beta chain was obtained from a study of cytomegalovirus exposure and HLA in healthy donors. The V gene's germline CDR1 is SGHNT and CDR2 YYREEE (reference sequence). Germline trimming cut 3 bases from V and 1 base from J; bases unmatched to any gene: 5. The CDR3 totals 15 residues. The PCR contained 60 Vbeta and 13 Jbeta primers. TCRdb keeps only in-frame clones here, not all; method: immunoSEQ multiplex PCR. The table has under 200,000 clones, 65% to 85% seen once. The chain carries TRBV5-4 and TRBJ1-2; TRBD1 aligns across 8 bases. The sample consisted of PBMCs. This TCR was sampled from a man in his fifties or sixties in good health and CMV-seronegative. The DNA of the CDR3 is TGTGCCAGCAGCTCCGGGACAGGACGTAACTATGGCTACACCTTC. Translated: CASSSGTGRNYGYTF.